This T cell receptor (beta chain) was sequenced for a study of a mutant IDH1 vaccine in newly diagnosed glioma. As for the study in general: Patients under treatment included about 62% males and around 38% females and had a mean age of around 40 years.

In regard to this clone: Its antigen is not known.

Deletions cut 1 base from V and 0 bases from J, with 9 bases between. The CDR3 is 15 residues long. Germline values: CDR1 SGHTA, CDR2 FQGNSA. Generated by immunoSEQ multiplex PCR, the TCRdb table keeps only in-frame clones and is missing some. Of about 81,000 clones detected, 70% to 90% appear once; the ten largest clones hold roughly 2%. Sample time point: week 23, last vaccination. Alongside topical imiquimod, each dose of vaccine comprised 300 ug of mutant IDH1 20-mer peptide. The sequence was collected from a man younger than 45 with glioma. Some clones in this sample may be carry-over from other donors' samples. The gene calls are TRBV7-2 and TRBJ1-2; no clear D gene. Here the sequenced sample was PBMCs, taken from a glioma patient whose treatment included an IDH1 peptide vaccine. The DNA of the CDR3 is TGTGCCAGCAGCTTAGAGGTCTCTTCTAACTATGGCTACACCTTC. Its translation is CASSLEVSSNYGYTF.